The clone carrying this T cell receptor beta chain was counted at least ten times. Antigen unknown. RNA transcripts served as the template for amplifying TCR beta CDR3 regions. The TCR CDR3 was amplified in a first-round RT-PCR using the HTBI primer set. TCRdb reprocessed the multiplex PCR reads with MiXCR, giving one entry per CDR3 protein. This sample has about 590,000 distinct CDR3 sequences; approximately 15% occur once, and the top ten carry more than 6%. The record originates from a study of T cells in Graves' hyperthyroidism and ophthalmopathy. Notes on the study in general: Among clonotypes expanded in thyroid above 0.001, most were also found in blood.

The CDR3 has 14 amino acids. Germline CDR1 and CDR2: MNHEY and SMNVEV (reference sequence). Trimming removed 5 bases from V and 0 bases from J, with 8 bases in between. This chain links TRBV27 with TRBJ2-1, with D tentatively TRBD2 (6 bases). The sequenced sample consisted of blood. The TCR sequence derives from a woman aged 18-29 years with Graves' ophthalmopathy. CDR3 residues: CASSRESSYNEQFF. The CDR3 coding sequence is TGTGCCAGCAGTCGGGAGAGCTCCTACAATGAGCAGTTCTTC.